This T cell receptor (beta chain) was retrieved from a study of cytomegalovirus exposure and HLA in healthy donors. Germline V gene data show CDR1 as MDHEN and CDR2 as SYDVKM. Between the trimmed V and J ends, which lost 3 bases and 6 bases, there was a span of 14 bases. CDR3 length: 15 residues. The PCR employed 60 Vbeta primers together with 13 Jbeta primers. TCRdb's table, derived via immunoSEQ multiplex PCR, lists solely in-frame clones and lacks some. The profile shows about 120,000 clones, under 20% of them singletons. This clone was seen more than once but under ten times. Its antigen remains unidentified. Study-level results: Evidence from a later analysis indicated that most CMV-associated TCR beta chains looked HLA-restricted. Roughly uniform sequencing depth across donors was assumed, possibly incorrectly.

The chain combines TRBV28 with TRBJ2-2; TRBD1 might be the D (6 bases). The TCR sequence derives from a female donor in good health and CMV-seropositive. The sequenced material came from PBMCs. CDR3 coding DNA: TGTGCCAGCAGTTTTTCCAGGGGCAGGGCCGGGGAGCTGTTTTTT. This translates into CASSFSRGRAGELFF.